The clone carrying this T cell receptor (beta chain) was recorded many times. The length of the CDR3 is 12 residues. V was pared by 7 bases and J by 7 bases, with 6 bases of the junction left unmatched. CDR1 and CDR2 from the germline V gene are SNHLY and FYNNEI. The sample originates from a study of shared clonotypes between healthy human individuals. Repertoires were generated with immunoSEQ multiplex PCR, while TCRdb's copy carries only in-frame clones and drops some. The sample contains 1,100,000 or so clones, 75% to 85% of which appear only once. Donors, without exception, were Caucasian adults residing in Nashville, Tennessee.

This clonotype was sampled from a man aged 18 to 29 in good health. Some clones in this sample may be carry-over from other donors' samples. This chain uses TRBV2 with TRBJ1-2; 7 nucleotides align to TRBD1. The sequenced material came from memory CD4+ T cells from PBMCs. Subset described: CD45RA-negative fraction. The DNA of the CDR3 is TGTGCCAGCATTACGACAGGGACTGGCTACACCTTC. Translation gives CASITTGTGYTF.